This TCR beta chain was profiled in a study of control samples from healthy donors and cancer patients. Profiling relied on immunoSEQ multiplex PCR, and the TCRdb table lists in-frame clones only, not all of them. The table has about 140,000 clones, roughly nine tenths seen once. The CDR3 is 13 amino acids. The germline gives CDR1 MNHEY, CDR2 SVGAGI. The ends were cut back, 7 bases at V and 1 base at J, with 10 bases in the middle. Sequenced sample: blood. The origin of this receptor is a man aged 25-45 years in good health. The chain has TRBV6-5 and TRBJ1-1; D is uncertain. The CDR3 region has the DNA TGTGCCAGCACCCTCTCGGGGAACACTGAAGCTTTCTTT. As protein: CASTLSGNTEAFF.